This T cell receptor beta chain was recorded in a study of blood T cells in healthy people across ages. Whole-study findings and limits: Diversity figures based on one million T cells were deemed too low.

Combining a sample-barcoded 5' primer with a J-beta primer mix, a second PCR ran for about 6 to 12 cycles. A template-switch adaptor with 12 random nucleotides tagged each cDNA molecule. MiXCR was run by TCRdb on the 5' RACE reads, yielding one entry per CDR3 protein. The sample has 800,000 to 1,300,000 distinct CDR3 sequences, about 23% seen once. The donors, healthy Caucasians from Russia, were aged roughly 6 to 90. The V gene's germline CDR1 is DFQATT and CDR2 SNEGSKA (reference sequence). The V segment lost 2 bases and the J segment 5 bases; nucleotides outside the gene matches: 16. This CDR3 is built from 17 residues. In regard to this clonotype: No antigen is known for it.

This same sample was also part of a study on T cells of mothers and their children. That investigation notes: The donor cohort consisted of three healthy Caucasian mothers and their six children.

The chain uses TRBV20-1 and TRBJ2-3; 7 nucleotides agree with TRBD2. The sequenced sample was blood. The receptor was isolated from a girl aged 2 to 9 in good health. The CDR3 DNA reads as TGCAGTGCTAGATCATCAAGGTCGAGAGGGGAGGGAGATACGCAGTATTTT. Amino acid sequence: CSARSSRSRGEGDTQYF.